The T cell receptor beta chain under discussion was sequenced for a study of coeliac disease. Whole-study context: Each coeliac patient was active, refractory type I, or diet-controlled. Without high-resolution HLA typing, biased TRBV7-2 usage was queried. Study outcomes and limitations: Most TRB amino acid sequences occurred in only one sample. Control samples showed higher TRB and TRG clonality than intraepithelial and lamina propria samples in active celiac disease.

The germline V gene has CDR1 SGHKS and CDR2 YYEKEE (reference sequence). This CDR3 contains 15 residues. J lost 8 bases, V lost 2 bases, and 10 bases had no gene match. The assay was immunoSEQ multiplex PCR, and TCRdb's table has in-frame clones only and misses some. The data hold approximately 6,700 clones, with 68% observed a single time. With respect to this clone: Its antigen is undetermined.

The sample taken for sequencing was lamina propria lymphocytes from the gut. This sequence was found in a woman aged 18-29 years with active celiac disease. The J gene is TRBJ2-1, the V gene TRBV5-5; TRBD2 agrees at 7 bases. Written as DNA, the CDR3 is TGTGCCAGCAGCTTAGGTTGGGGGGGTGGCGATGAGCAGTTCTTC. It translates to CASSLGWGGGDEQFF.